The present TCR beta chain was sequenced within a study of metastatic and nonmetastatic thyroid tumors. About the study: Repertoires of blood and of tissue (tumor or nodule) from malignant and benign thyroid patients were compared.

In the study's own analysis: A papillary thyroid cancer distant-metastasis classifier was built from CDR3 differences across clinicopathological groups. With MiXCR, TCRdb called clones anew from the PCR reads. TCRdb, not the original authors, processed these V and J calls. The data contain 30,000 to 35,000 clones, roughly 36% of them singletons. General observations from the study: Versus benign nodules, malignant thyroid tumors reportedly had significantly higher TCR beta diversity, in blood and tumor.

The CDR3 is 14 amino acids. Trimming shortened V by 5 bases and J by 5 bases, and 16 bases separated the two germline ends. Germline CDR1 reads SEHNR; CDR2 reads FQNEAQ (reference sequence). About this clone itself: Its cognate antigen is unknown.

Each patient came to thyroid surgery without any prior treatment (of any kind). The sequence derives from a female donor with papillary thyroid cancer or a benign thyroid nodule (not recorded which). Some clones in this sample may be carry-over from other donors' samples. Material for sequencing was tumor tissue. The gene calls are TRBV7-9 and TRBJ2-7, with a possible D match to TRBD2 (5 bases). This CDR3 reads CASSPDGVDHEQYF. In DNA, the CDR3 is TGTGCCAGCAGCCCCGACGGGGTTGATCACGAGCAGTACTTC. Together with reference TRBV7-9 and TRBJ2-7, the CDR3 gives the full variable domain: DTGVSQNPRHKITKRGQNVTFRCDPISEHNRLYWYRQTLGQGPEFLTYFQNEAQLEKSRLLSDRFSAERPKGSFSTLEIQRTEQGDSAMYLCASSPDGVDHEQYFGPGTRLTVT.